This TCR beta chain emerged from a study of cytomegalovirus exposure and HLA in healthy donors. Study-level points and caveats: An ancestry cluster, one associated with Asian ancestry, reportedly showed fewer N-insertions than the approximately 670-donor mean in a later analysis. TCR beta sequences reportedly predicted most subjects' HLA-A and HLA-B alleles accurately. When a later analysis compared HLA-associated TCR beta chains with equally common others, the HLA-associated chains turned out to be more clonally expanded and to have lower generation probabilities.

The PCR was carried out with 60 Vbeta primers and 13 Jbeta primers. The assay was immunoSEQ multiplex PCR, and TCRdb's table has in-frame clones only and misses some. The top ten clones hold about a tenth of a sample with 90,000 to 150,000 clones, under 85% of them seen once. Of note for this clone: As yet, its antigen is unknown.

Deletions cut 6 bases from V and 8 bases from J, with 17 bases between. Germline CDR1 and CDR2: MNHEY and SVGAGI. The CDR3 sequence is 15 residues long. The donors were healthy bone marrow donors. Sequencing used PBMCs. The rearrangement uses TRBV6-5 and TRBJ1-6; D unclear. This clonotype was sampled from a man aged 40-50 years in good health and CMV-seropositive. The CDR3 sequence: CASSSPFSSDSPLHF. The CDR3 nucleotides are TGTGCCAGCAGCTCCCCCTTCTCTTCGGATTCACCCCTCCACTTT.